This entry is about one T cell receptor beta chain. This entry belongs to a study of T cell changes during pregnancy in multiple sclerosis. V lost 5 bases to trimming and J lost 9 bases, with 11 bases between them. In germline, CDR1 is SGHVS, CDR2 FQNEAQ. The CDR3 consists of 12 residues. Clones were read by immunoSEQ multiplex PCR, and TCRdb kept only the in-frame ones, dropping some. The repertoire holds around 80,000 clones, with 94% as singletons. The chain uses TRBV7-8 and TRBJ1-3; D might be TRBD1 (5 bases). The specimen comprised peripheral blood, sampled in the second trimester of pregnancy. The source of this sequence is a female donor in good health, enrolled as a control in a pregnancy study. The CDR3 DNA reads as TGTGCCAGCAGCCTCGCAAGGGGCACCATATATTTT. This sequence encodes CASSLARGTIYF. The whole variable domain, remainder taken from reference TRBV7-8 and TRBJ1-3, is GAGVSQSPRYKVAKRGQDVALRCDPISGHVSLFWYQQALGQGPEFLTYFQNEAQLDKSGLPSDRFFAERPEGSVSTLKIQRTQQEDSAVYLCASSLARGTIYFGEGSWLTVV.